Listed below are T cell receptor beta chains from one sample, sequenced in a study of blood T cell repertoires in COVID-19. TCRdb keeps only in-frame clones here, not all; method: immunoSEQ multiplex PCR. The data contain 210,000 or so clones, 80% to 90% of them seen just once; the ten biggest clones take up around 3.8%. The sequencing sample was made of PBMCs or T cells enriched from blood (not recorded which). The receptors originated from a woman aged 25 to 39 who had been exposed to COVID-19. CDR3s leave out the opening cysteine and the closing phenylalanine or tryptophan.

v_call cdr3_aa
TRBV18 ASSPVIAGGYEQY
TRBV4-1 ASSQESAGANTGELF
TRBV5-6 ASSPIGTGGRETQY
TRBV4-2 ASSQEPGRTSGSYDEQY
TRBV6-4 ASRSGAGLKTYEQY
TRBV3-1/TRBV3-2 ASSPADLAGRSYTQY
TRBV5-1 ASSFTSGRVSDTQY
TRBV2 ASKGTSGRNEQF
TRBV4-1 ASSGRGGTQY
TRBV18 ASSPPRTDYYGYT
TRBV5-6 ASSPPGTSGQETQY
TRBV13 ASSGAGVRSRETQY
TRBV27 ASSWASGVSYNEQF
TRBV3-1/TRBV3-2 ASSQVSVSYNEQF
TRBV2 ASRDEASGTQY
TRBV2 ASEREIINNEQF
TRBV30 AWSVAGGISYEQY
TRBV30 AWGLASEQY
TRBV6-5 ASSFGVLKNTIY
TRBV7-9 ASSSRLAGSNEQY
TRBV27 ASRPHSPANTGELF
TRBV19 ASSRAIGTGNTEAF